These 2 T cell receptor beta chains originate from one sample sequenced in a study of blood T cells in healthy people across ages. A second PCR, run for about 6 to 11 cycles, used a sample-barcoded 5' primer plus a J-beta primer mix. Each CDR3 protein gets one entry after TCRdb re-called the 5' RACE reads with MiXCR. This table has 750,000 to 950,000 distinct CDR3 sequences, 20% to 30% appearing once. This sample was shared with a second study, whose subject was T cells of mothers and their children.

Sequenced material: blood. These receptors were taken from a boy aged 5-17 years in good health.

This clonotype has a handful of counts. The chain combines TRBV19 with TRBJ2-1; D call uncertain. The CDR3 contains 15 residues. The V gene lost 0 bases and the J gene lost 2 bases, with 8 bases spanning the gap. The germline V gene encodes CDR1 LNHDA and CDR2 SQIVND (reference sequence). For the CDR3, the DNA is TGTGCCAGTAGTATAGAAAGGAACCCCTACAATGAGCAGTTCTTC. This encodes CASSIERNPYNEQFF.

The CDR3 DNA follows: TGTGCCAGCAGACTAGGTGGGGGGCGGAGTGAAGCTTTCTTT. The encoded protein is CASRLGGGRSEAFF. This chain joins TRBV6-5 and TRBJ1-1; TRBD1 might be the D (6 bases). V shed 6 bases and J shed 7 bases, with 18 bases lying between them. The CDR3 contains 14 residues. CDR1 MNHEY and CDR2 SVGAGI come from the germline V gene.